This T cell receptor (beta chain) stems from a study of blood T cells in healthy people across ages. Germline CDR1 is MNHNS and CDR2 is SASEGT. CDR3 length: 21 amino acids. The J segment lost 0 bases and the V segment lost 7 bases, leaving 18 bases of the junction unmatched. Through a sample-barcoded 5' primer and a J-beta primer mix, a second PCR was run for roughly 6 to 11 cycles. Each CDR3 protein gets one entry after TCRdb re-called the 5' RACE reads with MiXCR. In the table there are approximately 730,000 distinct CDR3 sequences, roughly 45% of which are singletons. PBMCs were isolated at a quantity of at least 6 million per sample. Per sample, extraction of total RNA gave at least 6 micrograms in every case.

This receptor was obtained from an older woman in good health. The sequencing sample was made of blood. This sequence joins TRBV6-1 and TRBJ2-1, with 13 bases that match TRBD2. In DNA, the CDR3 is TGTGCCAGCACCTACGGCCCTCCGGGACTAGCGGGGAAGAGCTCCTACAATGAGCAGTTCTTC. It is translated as CASTYGPPGLAGKSSYNEQFF.